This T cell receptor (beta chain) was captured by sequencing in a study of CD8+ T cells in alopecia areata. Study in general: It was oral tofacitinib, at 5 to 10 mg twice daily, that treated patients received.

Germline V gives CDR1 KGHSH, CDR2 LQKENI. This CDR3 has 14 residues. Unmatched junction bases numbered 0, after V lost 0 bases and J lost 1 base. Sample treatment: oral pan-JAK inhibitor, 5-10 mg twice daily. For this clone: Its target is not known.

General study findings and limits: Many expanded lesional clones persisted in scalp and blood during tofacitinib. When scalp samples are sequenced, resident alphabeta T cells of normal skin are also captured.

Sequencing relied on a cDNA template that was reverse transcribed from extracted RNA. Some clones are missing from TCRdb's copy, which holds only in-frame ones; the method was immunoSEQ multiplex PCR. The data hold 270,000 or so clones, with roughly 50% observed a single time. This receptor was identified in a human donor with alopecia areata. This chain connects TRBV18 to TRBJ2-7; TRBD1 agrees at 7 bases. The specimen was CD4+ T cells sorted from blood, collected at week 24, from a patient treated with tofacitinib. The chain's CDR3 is CASSPPGQSYEQYF. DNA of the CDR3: TGTGCCAGCTCACCACCGGGACAGTCCTACGAGCAGTACTTC.